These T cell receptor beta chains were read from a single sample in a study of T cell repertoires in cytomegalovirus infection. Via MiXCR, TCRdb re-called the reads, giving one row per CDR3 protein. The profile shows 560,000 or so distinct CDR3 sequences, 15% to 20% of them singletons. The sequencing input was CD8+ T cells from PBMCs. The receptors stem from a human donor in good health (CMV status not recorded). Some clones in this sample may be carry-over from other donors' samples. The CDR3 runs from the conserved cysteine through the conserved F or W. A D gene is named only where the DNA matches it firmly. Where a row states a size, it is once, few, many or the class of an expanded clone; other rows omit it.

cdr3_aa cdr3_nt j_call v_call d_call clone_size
CASSQTAAGRSYEQYF TGTGCCAGTAGCCAAACCGCGGCTGGACGGTCCTACGAGCAGTACTTC TRBJ2-7 TRBV19 - many
CASSPGRADNEQFF TGTGCCAGCAGCCCTGGCAGGGCTGACAATGAGCAGTTCTTC TRBJ2-1 TRBV4-2 - many
CASSLEGTGGSEQFF TGTGCCAGCAGTTTAGAGGGGACAGGGGGCTCTGAGCAGTTCTTC TRBJ2-1 TRBV27 TRBD1 -
CACPDEQFF TGTGCCTGTCCCGATGAGCAGTTCTTC TRBJ2-1 TRBV7-9 - -
CASSRGLAGDYEQYF TGTGCCAGCTCACGGGGGCTAGCGGGGGACTACGAGCAGTACTTC TRBJ2-7 TRBV12-3/TRBV12-4 TRBD2 many
CASRSPGGRTEAFF TGTGCCAGTAGATCCCCCGGGGGGAGGACTGAAGCTTTCTTT TRBJ1-1 TRBV19 - many
CASSQDRGTGQPQHF TGCGCCAGCAGCCAAGATAGAGGGACAGGGCAGCCCCAGCATTTT TRBJ1-5 TRBV4-1 TRBD1 many
CAWSYPRAHNNGQFF TGTGCCTGGAGCTACCCCCGGGCCCACAATAATGGGCAGTTCTTC TRBJ2-1 TRBV30 - few
CASRIGDYYEQYF TGTGCCAGCAGAATAGGGGACTACTACGAGCAGTACTTC TRBJ2-7 TRBV6-2/TRBV6-3 TRBD2 many
CASSMVTGSGRLYGYTF TGTGCCAGTAGTATGGTAACAGGGTCGGGTCGGCTCTATGGCTACACCTTC TRBJ1-2 TRBV19 - -
CASSTYAGGPAGELFF TGTGCCAGCAGTACTTACGCGGGGGGGCCCGCCGGGGAGCTGTTTTTT TRBJ2-2 TRBV6-5 TRBD2 few
CASSSRSDSGANVLTF TGTGCCAGCAGCTCCAGATCGGACTCCGGGGCCAACGTCCTGACTTTC TRBJ2-6 TRBV7-8 - many
CASSLRAHEQYF TGTGCCAGCAGCCTCCGGGCGCACGAGCAGTACTTC TRBJ2-7 TRBV14 - -
CASGSSGSYNEQFF TGTGCCAGCGGCTCTAGCGGGTCGTACAATGAGCAGTTCTTC TRBJ2-1 TRBV9 TRBD2 -
CASRTPRGTLSYEQYF TGTGCCAGCAGGACTCCCCGGGGGACTCTTTCCTACGAGCAGTACTTC TRBJ2-7 TRBV28 - -
CASSRGDSLWENQPQHF TGTGCCAGCAGCCGAGGGGACAGCCTCTGGGAAAATCAGCCCCAGCATTTT TRBJ1-5 TRBV7-9 TRBD1 many
CASTSYLGVFF TGTGCCAGCACCTCTTATTTGGGGGTGTTTTTT TRBJ2-2 TRBV12-3/TRBV12-4 - -
CASSQAAHEQFF TGCGCCAGCAGCCAGGCGGCGCATGAGCAGTTCTTC TRBJ2-1 TRBV4-1 - -
CASSANPSGAATDTQYF TGTGCCAGCAGCGCCAATCCCTCAGGGGCCGCCACAGATACGCAGTATTTT TRBJ2-3 TRBV7-3 - many